The present T cell receptor beta chain was sequenced within a study of sequential checkpoint blockade in melanoma. TCRdb keeps only in-frame clones here, not all; method: immunoSEQ multiplex PCR. This table has 10,000 to 13,000 clones, 55% to 70% appearing once. The sample holds a few counts of this clone. Documented treatment: randomized to nivolumab then ipilimumab (arm A) or the reverse (arm B). The CDR3 consists of 13 residues. V lost 4 bases to trimming and J lost 3 bases, with 10 bases between them. Germline V gene lookup returns CDR1 LNHDA and CDR2 SQIVND (reference sequence). This TCR was recovered from a human donor with melanoma. This sample comprised CD8+ T cells sorted from blood (inferred from file names), obtained from a patient given nivolumab and ipilimumab in sequence. J is TRBJ2-7 and V is TRBV19; TRBD2 is a possible D gene (6 bases). The CDR3 loop is CASSSGNLYEQYF. The CDR3 DNA reads as TGTGCCAGTAGTAGCGGGAACCTCTACGAGCAGTACTTC.